These 8 T cell receptor beta chains share one sample of origin, sequenced in a study of T cell responses to AZD1222 COVID-19 vaccine. Produced via immunoSEQ multiplex PCR; TCRdb's table is partial and in-frame only. The profile shows 150,000 or so clones, approximately 90% of them singletons. Specimen: peripheral blood, collected on day 0 of AZD1222 vaccination. Receptors were obtained from an adult in good health.

This chain uses TRBV2 with TRBJ1-5; possible D gene TRBD1, 5 bases. The V gene lost 6 bases and the J gene lost 2 bases, with 11 bases spanning the gap. This CDR3 comprises 14 residues. Germline values: CDR1 SNHLY, CDR2 FYNNEI. The CDR3 reads CASRGREGNQPQHF. The CDR3 coding sequence is TGTGCCAGCAGGGGCAGGGAGGGCAATCAGCCCCAGCATTTT.

This clone was counted once. V gene TRBV7-9 combines with J gene TRBJ1-1; D is ambiguous. Trimming pared 0 bases from V and 7 bases from J, leaving 15 bases between. Germline-derived CDR1 and CDR2 are SEHNR and FQNEAQ (reference sequence). There are 15 residues in the CDR3. The CDR3 DNA reads as TGTGCCAGCAGCTTAGCGGGCAGGCCTTACGGTGAAGCTTTCTTT. As protein: CASSLAGRPYGEAFF.

This sequence joins TRBV15 and TRBJ1-5; D remains unclear. Germline loops: CDR1 LNHNV, CDR2 YYDKDF (reference sequence). The CDR3 has 15 residues. V shed 0 bases and J shed 1 base, with 7 bases lying between them. CDR3 loop: CATSRDGISNQPQHF. The DNA for the CDR3 is TGTGCCACCAGCAGAGATGGGATCAGCAATCAGCCCCAGCATTTT.

The CDR3 DNA reads TGTGCCAGCAGCCAGCAAGGGCCGGGGGCTGAGCAGTTCTTC. As protein: CASSQQGPGAEQFF. V and J are TRBV7-3 and TRBJ2-1; D may correspond to TRBD1 or TRBD2 (6 bases each). The V and J ends lost 5 bases and 9 bases respectively, with 17 bases between them. This CDR3 is built from 14 residues. Germline V lookup: CDR1 SGHTA, CDR2 FQGTGA.

The chain has TRBV28 and TRBJ1-2; TRBD1 agrees at 9 bases. V lost 7 bases and J lost 8; bases outside the gene matches: 8. The CDR3 runs to 13 residues. The germline V gene has CDR1 MDHEN and CDR2 SYDVKM. This chain's CDR3 is CASTLGQGVGYTF. The CDR3 bases are TGTGCCAGCACCCTGGGACAGGGCGTAGGCTACACCTTC.

This chain uses TRBV7-2 with TRBJ1-5, with D perhaps matching TRBD1 (5 bases). The CDR3 is made up of 14 amino acids. V dropped 6 bases and J dropped 0 bases, with 9 bases sitting between them. The germline gives CDR1 SGHTA, CDR2 FQGNSA. The CDR3 region has the DNA TGTGCCAGCAGTTTTGACAGTAGCAATCAGCCCCAGCATTTT. It specifies CASSFDSSNQPQHF.

This CDR3 is CASTRASGGETQYF. Written as DNA, the CDR3 is TGTGCCAGCACGAGGGCTAGCGGGGGGGAGACCCAGTACTTC. The gene calls are TRBV11-3 and TRBJ2-5, with 11 bases that match TRBD2. With 7 bases clipped from V and 5 bases from J, the junction kept 6 bases outside the gene matches. The germline V gene encodes CDR1 SGHNT and CDR2 YENEEA. The CDR3 has 14 amino acids.

V and J are TRBV28 and TRBJ2-7; TRBD2 aligns across 8 bases. V gave up 8 bases and J gave up 0 bases; unmatched junction bases: 12. Germline CDR1 is MDHEN and CDR2 is SYDVKM. The CDR3 is 16 residues long. Here the CDR3 reads CASQKPERESSYEQYF. CDR3 bases: TGTGCCAGCCAAAAACCCGAGCGGGAGAGCTCCTACGAGCAGTACTTC.